Described below is a single T cell receptor beta chain sequence and its context. Antigen: not known. This sample is drawn from a study of cytomegalovirus exposure and HLA in healthy donors. A multiplex PCR was run with 60 Vbeta primers and 13 Jbeta primers. Data came from immunoSEQ multiplex PCR; TCRdb stores just in-frame clones and leaves some out. Here the sample spans some 95,000 clones, about 69% being singletons. CDR3 length: 17 amino acids. Germline V gene data show CDR1 as MNHNS and CDR2 as SASEGT. V was pared by 4 bases and J by 4 bases, with 8 bases of the junction left unmatched. General study points: Listed as cytomegalovirus-associated were 150 or so TCR beta chains. In a later analysis, donors in an Asian-associated ancestry cluster reportedly had fewer N-insertions in productive TCRs than the cohort mean. A later analysis linked a missense DCLRE1C variant to TCR beta V- and J-gene trimming.

The chain employs TRBV6-1 and TRBJ2-3; 13 bases are a match to TRBD2. The sequenced material came from PBMCs. This sequence was found in a woman aged 18-35 years in good health and CMV-seropositive. CDR3 sequence: CASSAPGLAGRADTQYF. As DNA, the CDR3 is TGTGCCAGCAGTGCCCCGGGACTAGCGGGAAGAGCAGATACGCAGTATTTT.